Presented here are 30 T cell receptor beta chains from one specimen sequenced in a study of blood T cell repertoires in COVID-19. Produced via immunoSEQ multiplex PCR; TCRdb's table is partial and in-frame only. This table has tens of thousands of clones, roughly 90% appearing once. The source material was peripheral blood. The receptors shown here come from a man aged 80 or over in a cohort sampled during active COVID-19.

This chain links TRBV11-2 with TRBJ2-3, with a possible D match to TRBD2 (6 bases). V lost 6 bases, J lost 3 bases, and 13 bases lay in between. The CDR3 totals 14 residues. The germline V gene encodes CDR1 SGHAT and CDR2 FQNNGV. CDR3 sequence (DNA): TGTGCCAGCAGATTCGGACGGGGGACAGATACGCAGTATTTT. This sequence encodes CASRFGRGTDTQYF. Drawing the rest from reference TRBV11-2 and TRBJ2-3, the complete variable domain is EAGVAQSPRYKIIEKRQSVAFWCNPISGHATLYWYQQILGQGPKLLIQFQNNGVVDDSQLPKDRFSAERLKGVDSTLKIQPAKLEDSAVYLCASRFGRGTDTQYFGPGTRLTVL.

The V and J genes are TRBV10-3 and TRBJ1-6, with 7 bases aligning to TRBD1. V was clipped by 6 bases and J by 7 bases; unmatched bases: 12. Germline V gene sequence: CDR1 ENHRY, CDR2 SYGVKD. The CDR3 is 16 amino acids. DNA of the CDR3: TGTGCCATCAGCGCAACAGGGGCCAACCCGAATTCACCCCTCCACTTT. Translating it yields CAISATGANPNSPLHF.

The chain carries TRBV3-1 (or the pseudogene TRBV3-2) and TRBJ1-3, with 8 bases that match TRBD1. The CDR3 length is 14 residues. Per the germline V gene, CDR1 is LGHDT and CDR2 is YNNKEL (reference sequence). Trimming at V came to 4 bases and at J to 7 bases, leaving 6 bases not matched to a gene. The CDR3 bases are TGTGCCAGCAGCCCTGGGACAGGCCGGAACACCATATATTTT. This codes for CASSPGTGRNTIYF.

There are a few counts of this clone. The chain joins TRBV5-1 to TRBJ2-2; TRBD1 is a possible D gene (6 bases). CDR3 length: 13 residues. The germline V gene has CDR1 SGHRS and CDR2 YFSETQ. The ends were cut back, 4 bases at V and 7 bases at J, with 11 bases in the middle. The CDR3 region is CASSLRGDGELFF. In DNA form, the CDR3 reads TGCGCCAGCAGCCTCAGGGGCGACGGGGAGCTGTTTTTT.

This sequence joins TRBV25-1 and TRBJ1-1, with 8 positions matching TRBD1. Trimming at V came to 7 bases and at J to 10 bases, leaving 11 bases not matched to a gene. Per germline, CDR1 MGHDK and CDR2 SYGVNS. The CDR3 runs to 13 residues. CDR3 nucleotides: TGTGCCAGCAATCCAGGGGGCCTTGGGCGAGCTTTCTTT. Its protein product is CASNPGGLGRAFF.

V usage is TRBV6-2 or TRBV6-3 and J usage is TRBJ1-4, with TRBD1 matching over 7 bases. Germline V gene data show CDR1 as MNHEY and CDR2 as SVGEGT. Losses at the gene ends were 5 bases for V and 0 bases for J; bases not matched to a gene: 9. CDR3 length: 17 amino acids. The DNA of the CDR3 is TGTGCCAGCAGTCTGACCACAGGGGCTGCAACTAATGAAAAACTGTTTTTT. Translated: CASSLTTGAATNEKLFF.

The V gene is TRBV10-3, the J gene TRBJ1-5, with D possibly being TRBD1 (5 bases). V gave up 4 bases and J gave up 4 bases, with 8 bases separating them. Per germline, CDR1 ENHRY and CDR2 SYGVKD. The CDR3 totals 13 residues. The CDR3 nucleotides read TGTGCCATCAGTGTAGGGGAAAATCAGCCCCAGCATTTT. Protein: CAISVGENQPQHF.

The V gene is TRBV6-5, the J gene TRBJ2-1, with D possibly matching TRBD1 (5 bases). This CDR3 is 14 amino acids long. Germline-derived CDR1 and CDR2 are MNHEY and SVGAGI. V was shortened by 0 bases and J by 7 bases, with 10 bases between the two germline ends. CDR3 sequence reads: CASSYSRQGNEQFF. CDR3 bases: TGTGCCAGCAGTTACTCGAGGCAGGGAAATGAGCAGTTCTTC.

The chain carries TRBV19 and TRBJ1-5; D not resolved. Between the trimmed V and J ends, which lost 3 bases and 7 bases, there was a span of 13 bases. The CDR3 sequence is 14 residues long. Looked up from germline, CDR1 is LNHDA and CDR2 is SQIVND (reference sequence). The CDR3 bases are TGTGCCAGTAGTATGAATAACGGGAACCAGCCCCAGCATTTT. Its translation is CASSMNNGNQPQHF.

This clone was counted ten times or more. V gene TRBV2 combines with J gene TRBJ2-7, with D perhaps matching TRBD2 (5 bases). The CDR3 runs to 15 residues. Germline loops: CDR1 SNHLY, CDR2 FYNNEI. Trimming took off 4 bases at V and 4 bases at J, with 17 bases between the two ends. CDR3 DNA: TGTGCCAGCAGTGGGGTAAGCGGACGGGCGTACGAGCAGTACGTC. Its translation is CASSGVSGRAYEQYV.

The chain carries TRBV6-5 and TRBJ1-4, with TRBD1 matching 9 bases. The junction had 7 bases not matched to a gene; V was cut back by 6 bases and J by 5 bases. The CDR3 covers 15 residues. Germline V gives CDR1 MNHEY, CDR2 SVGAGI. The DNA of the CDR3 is TGTGCCAGCAGAAGAGAGGGACAGGGCAATGAAAAACTGTTTTTT. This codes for CASRREGQGNEKLFF.

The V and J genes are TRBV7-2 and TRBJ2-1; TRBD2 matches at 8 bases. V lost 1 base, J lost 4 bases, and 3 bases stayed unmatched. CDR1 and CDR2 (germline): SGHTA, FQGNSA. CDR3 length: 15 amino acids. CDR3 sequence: CASSLELAVYNEQFF. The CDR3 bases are TGTGCCAGCAGCTTAGAACTAGCGGTTTACAATGAGCAGTTCTTC.

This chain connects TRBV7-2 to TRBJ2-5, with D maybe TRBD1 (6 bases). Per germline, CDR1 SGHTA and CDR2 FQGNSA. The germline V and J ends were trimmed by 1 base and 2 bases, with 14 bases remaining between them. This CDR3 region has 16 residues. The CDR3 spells CASSLGNGQGQETQYF. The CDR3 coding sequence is TGTGCCAGCAGCTTAGGAAACGGGCAGGGGCAAGAGACCCAGTACTTC.

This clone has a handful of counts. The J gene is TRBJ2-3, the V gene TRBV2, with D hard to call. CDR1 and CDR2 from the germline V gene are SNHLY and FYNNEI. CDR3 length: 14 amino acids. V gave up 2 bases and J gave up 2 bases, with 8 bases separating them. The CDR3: CASSELVVTDTQYF. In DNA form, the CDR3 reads TGTGCCAGCAGTGAATTAGTCGTCACAGATACGCAGTATTTT.

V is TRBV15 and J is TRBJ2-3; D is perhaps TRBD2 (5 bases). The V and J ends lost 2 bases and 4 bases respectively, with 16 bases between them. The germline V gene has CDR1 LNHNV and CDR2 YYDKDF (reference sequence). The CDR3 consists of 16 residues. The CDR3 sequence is CATSRLNLALADTQYF. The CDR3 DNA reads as TGTGCCACCAGCAGACTAAACCTAGCTCTCGCAGATACGCAGTATTTT.

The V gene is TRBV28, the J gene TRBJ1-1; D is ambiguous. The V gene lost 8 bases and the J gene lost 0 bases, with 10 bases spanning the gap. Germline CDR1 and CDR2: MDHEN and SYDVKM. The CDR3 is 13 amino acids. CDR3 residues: CASLNQVNTEAFF. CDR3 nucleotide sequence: TGTGCCAGCCTAAACCAGGTGAACACTGAAGCTTTCTTT.

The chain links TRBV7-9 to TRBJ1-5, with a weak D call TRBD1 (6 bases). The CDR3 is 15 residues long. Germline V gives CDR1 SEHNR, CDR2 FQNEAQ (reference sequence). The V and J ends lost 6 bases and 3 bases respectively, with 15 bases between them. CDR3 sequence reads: CASSSQGGVNQPQHF. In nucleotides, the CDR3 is TGTGCCAGCAGTTCACAGGGTGGTGTCAATCAGCCCCAGCATTTT.

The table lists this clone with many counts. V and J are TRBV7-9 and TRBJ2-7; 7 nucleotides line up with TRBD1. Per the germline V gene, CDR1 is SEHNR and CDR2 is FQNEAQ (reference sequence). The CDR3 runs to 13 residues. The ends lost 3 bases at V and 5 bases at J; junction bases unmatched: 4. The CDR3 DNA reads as TGTGCCAGCAGCTTCGGACAGGTCAACGAGCAGTACTTC. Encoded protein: CASSFGQVNEQYF.

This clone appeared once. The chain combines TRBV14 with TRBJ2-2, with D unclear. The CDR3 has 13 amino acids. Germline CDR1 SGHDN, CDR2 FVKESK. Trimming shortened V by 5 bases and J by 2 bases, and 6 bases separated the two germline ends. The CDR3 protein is CASSKQNTGELFF. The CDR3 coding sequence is TGTGCCAGCAGCAAACAAAACACCGGGGAGCTGTTTTTT. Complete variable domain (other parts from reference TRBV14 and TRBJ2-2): EAGVTQFPSHSVIEKGQTVTLRCDPISGHDNLYWYRRVMGKEIKFLLHFVKESKQDESGMPNNRFLAERTGGTYSTLKVQPAELEDSGVYFCASSKQNTGELFFGEGSRLTVL.

The CDR3 here is CASSRGGAPTEAFF. The CDR3 DNA reads TGTGCCAGCAGCCGAGGGGGGGCGCCCACTGAAGCTTTCTTT. This sequence joins TRBV11-1 and TRBJ1-1; possible D gene TRBD1, 6 bases. The CDR3 is made up of 14 amino acids. The germline CDR1 and CDR2 sequences are SGHAT and FQDESV (reference sequence). Trimming took off 5 bases at V and 4 bases at J, with 14 bases between the two ends.

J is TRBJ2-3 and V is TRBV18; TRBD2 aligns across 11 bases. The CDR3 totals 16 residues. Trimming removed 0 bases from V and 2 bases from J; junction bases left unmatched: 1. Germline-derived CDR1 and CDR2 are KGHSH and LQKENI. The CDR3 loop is CASSPPTSGDTDTQYF. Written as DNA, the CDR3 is TGTGCCAGCTCACCACCGACTAGCGGGGACACAGATACGCAGTATTTT. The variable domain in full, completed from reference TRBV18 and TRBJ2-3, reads NAGVMQNPRHLVRRRGQEARLRCSPMKGHSHVYWYRQLPEEGLKFMVYLQKENIIDESGMPKERFSAEFPKEGPSILRIQQVVRGDSAAYFCASSPPTSGDTDTQYFGPGTRLTVL.

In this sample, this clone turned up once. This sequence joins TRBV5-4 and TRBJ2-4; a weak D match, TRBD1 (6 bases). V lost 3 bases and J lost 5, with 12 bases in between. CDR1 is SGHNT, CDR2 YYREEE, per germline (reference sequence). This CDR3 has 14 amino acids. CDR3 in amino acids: CASSSNRVQNIQYF. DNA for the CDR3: TGTGCCAGCAGCTCCAACAGGGTCCAAAACATTCAGTACTTC.

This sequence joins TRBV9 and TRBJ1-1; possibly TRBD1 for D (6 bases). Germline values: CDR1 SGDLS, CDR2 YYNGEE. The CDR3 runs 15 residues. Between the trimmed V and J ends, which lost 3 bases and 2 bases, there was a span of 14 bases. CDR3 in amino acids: CASSARGKTNTEAFF. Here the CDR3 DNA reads TGTGCCAGCAGCGCGAGGGGGAAGACAAACACTGAAGCTTTCTTT.

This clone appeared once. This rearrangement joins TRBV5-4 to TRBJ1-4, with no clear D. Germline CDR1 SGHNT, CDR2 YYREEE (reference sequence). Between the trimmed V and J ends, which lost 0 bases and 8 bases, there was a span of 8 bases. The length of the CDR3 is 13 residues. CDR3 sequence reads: CASSLDEGEKLFF. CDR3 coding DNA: TGTGCCAGCAGCTTGGATGAGGGAGAAAAACTGTTTTTT.

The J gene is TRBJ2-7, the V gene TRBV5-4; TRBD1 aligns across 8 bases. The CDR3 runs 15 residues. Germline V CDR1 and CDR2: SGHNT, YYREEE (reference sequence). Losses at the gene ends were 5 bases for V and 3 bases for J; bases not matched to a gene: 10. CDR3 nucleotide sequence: TGTGCCAGCAGGGCCGACAGGGGAGTGCGCTACGAGCAGTACTTC. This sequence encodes CASRADRGVRYEQYF.

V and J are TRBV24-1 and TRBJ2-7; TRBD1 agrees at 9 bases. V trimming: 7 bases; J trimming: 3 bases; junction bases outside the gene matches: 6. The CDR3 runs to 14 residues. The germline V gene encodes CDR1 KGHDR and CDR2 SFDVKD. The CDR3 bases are TGTGCCACCAGGATTAGGACAGGGGTCTACGAGCAGTACGTC. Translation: CATRIRTGVYEQYV.

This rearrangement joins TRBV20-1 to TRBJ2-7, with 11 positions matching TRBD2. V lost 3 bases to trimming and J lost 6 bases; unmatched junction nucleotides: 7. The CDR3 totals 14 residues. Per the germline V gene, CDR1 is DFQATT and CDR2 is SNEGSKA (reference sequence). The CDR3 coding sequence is TGCAGTGCTAGTTTTAGCGGGGGGGCCTCCGAGCAGTACTTC. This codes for CSASFSGGASEQYF.

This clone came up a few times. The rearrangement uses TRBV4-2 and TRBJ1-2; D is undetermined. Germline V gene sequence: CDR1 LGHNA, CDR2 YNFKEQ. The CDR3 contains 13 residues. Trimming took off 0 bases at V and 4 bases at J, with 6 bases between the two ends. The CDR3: CASSQDQAYGYTF. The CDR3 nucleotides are TGTGCCAGCAGCCAAGATCAGGCCTATGGCTACACCTTC.

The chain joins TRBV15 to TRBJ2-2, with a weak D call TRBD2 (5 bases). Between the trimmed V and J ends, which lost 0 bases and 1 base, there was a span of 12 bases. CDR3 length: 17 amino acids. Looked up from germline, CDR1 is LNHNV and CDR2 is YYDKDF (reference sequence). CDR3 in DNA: TGTGCCACCAGCAGAGATATCGCGGGTGGGAACACCGGGGAGCTGTTTTTT. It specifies CATSRDIAGGNTGELFF.

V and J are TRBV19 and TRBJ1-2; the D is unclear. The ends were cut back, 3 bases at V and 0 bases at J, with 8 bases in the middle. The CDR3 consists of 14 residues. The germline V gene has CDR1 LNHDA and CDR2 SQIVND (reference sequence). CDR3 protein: CASSMLSANYGYTF. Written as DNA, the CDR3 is TGTGCCAGTAGTATGCTAAGTGCTAACTATGGCTACACCTTC. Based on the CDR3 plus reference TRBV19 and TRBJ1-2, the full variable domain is DGGITQSPKYLFRKEGQNVTLSCEQNLNHDAMYWYRQDPGQGLRLIYYSQIVNDFQKGDIAEGYSVSREKKESFPLTVTSAQKNPTAFYLCASSMLSANYGYTFGSGTRLTVV.